The 23 T cell receptor beta chains listed next were all sequenced from one sample in a study of cytotoxic CD8 clonotypes in ibrutinib-treated CLL. Produced via immunoSEQ multiplex PCR; TCRdb's table is partial and in-frame only. The profile shows about 300,000 clones, about 64% of them singletons. Material: PBMCs, obtained after 36 months of ibrutinib treatment. Receptors originate from a human donor with chronic lymphocytic leukemia.

The chain couples TRBV7-8 to TRBJ1-1; TRBD1 might be the D (6 bases). This CDR3 region has 16 residues. Germline-derived CDR1 and CDR2 are SGHVS and FQNEAQ. Trimming took off 2 bases at V and 0 bases at J, with 13 bases between the two ends. The CDR3 loop is CASSLFTGTMNTEAFF. In DNA, the CDR3 is TGTGCCAGCAGCTTATTCACAGGGACAATGAACACTGAAGCTTTCTTT.

The J gene is TRBJ1-1, the V gene TRBV11-1, with 9 bases that match TRBD1. The J segment lost 3 bases and the V segment lost 5 bases, leaving 4 bases of the junction unmatched. Germline CDR1 reads SGHAT; CDR2 reads FQDESV (reference sequence). This CDR3 has 14 residues. CDR3: CASSMDRGDTEAFF. Here the CDR3 DNA reads TGTGCCAGCAGCATGGACAGGGGAGACACTGAAGCTTTCTTT.

The chain employs TRBV25-1 and TRBJ1-1; D is unclear. The germline V and J ends were trimmed by 5 bases and 0 bases, with 7 bases remaining between them. The length of the CDR3 is 13 residues. Germline V gives CDR1 MGHDK, CDR2 SYGVNS. Here the CDR3 reads CASSPVLNTEAFF. The CDR3 DNA reads TGTGCCAGCAGTCCGGTTTTGAACACTGAAGCTTTCTTT.

This clone was observed a few times. The rearrangement links TRBV4-3 to TRBJ2-2; D ambiguous. V was trimmed by 0 bases and J by 5 bases, leaving 7 bases between them. The germline V gene has CDR1 LGHNA and CDR2 YSLEER. CDR3 size: 14 residues. CDR3 coding DNA: TGCGCCAGCAGCCAAGACCCAGCTACCGGGGAGCTGTTTTTT. This translates into CASSQDPATGELFF.

The chain carries TRBV9 and TRBJ2-2; D not resolved. Germline V gene lookup returns CDR1 SGDLS and CDR2 YYNGEE. The CDR3 is 14 amino acids. V dropped 0 bases and J dropped 4 bases, with 7 bases sitting between them. For the CDR3, the DNA is TGTGCCAGCAGCGTAGTTGCTGGCACCGGGGAGCTGTTTTTT. Protein: CASSVVAGTGELFF.

The chain combines TRBV7-3 with TRBJ2-7; possible D gene TRBD1, 5 bases. Germline CDR1 and CDR2: SGHTA and FQGTGA. This CDR3 is 19 amino acids long. Trimming stripped 2 bases from V and 0 bases from J, with 23 bases between. DNA of the CDR3: TGTGCCAGCAGCTTATATAGTTTCTCGGTTGGCAGGGTCTCCTACGAGCAGTACTTC. Protein: CASSLYSFSVGRVSYEQYF.

The chain joins TRBV14 to TRBJ2-2, with 7 bases lining up with TRBD2. The length of the CDR3 is 17 residues. The V gene end was trimmed by 1 base and the J gene end by 1 base; junction bases not matched to a gene: 6. Germline V gene lookup returns CDR1 SGHDN and CDR2 FVKESK. CDR3 region: CASSQAISGKNTGELFF. In DNA, the CDR3 is TGTGCCAGCAGCCAAGCCATCAGCGGGAAGAACACCGGGGAGCTGTTTTTT.

The chain is built from TRBV5-1 and TRBJ2-7; 8 bases are a match to TRBD1. This CDR3 is 15 amino acids long. V trimming: 1 base; J trimming: 4 bases; junction bases outside the gene matches: 7. Germline CDR1 and CDR2: SGHRS and YFSETQ. For the CDR3, the DNA is TGCGCCAGCAGCTTGCGACAGGGGCCCAGATACGAGCAGTACTTC. Amino acid sequence: CASSLRQGPRYEQYF.

CDR3 bases: TGTGCCAGCAGTTCCCCTAGCGGGAGCTACTCCTACGAGCAGTACTTC. Translated, it gives CASSSPSGSYSYEQYF. The chain couples TRBV28 to TRBJ2-7, with 10 nucleotides matching TRBD2. With 4 bases clipped from V and 0 bases from J, the junction kept 6 bases outside the gene matches. The CDR3 totals 16 residues. Germline CDR1 reads MDHEN; CDR2 reads SYDVKM. Variable domain in full (rest from reference TRBV28 and TRBJ2-7): DVKVTQSSRYLVKRTGEKVFLECVQDMDHENMFWYRQDPGLGLRLIYFSYDVKMKEKGDIPEGYSVSREKKERFSLILESASTNQTSMYLCASSSPSGSYSYEQYFGPGTRLTVT.

The rearrangement uses TRBV7-8 and TRBJ2-7, with D tentatively TRBD2 (5 bases). Per germline, CDR1 SGHVS and CDR2 FQNEAQ. Trimming removed 4 bases at V and 7 bases at J, with 23 bases between. This CDR3 is built from 16 residues. The CDR3 bases are TGTGCCAGCAGCTCAGAACCTCGGCGGGTCACGGGTGAGCAGTACTTC. Its protein is CASSSEPRRVTGEQYF.

The rearrangement joins TRBV29-1 to TRBJ1-1; tentative D call: TRBD1 (6 bases). Trimming shortened V by 5 bases and J by 2 bases, and 15 bases separated the two germline ends. Germline assignment: CDR1 SQVTM and CDR2 ANQGSEA. The length of the CDR3 is 14 residues. The CDR3 region is CSVTGRRDNTEAFF. The CDR3 nucleotides read TGCAGCGTTACAGGGAGACGTGATAACACTGAAGCTTTCTTT.

V is TRBV10-3 and J is TRBJ1-4; 9 bases fit TRBD1. This CDR3 spans 13 amino acids. CDR1 is ENHRY, CDR2 SYGVKD, per germline. The J segment lost 4 bases and the V segment lost 6 bases, leaving 0 bases of the junction unmatched. Here the CDR3 reads CAIRGQGNEKLFF. In DNA, the CDR3 is TGTGCCATCAGGGGACAGGGTAATGAAAAACTGTTTTTT.

The J gene is TRBJ1-5, the V gene TRBV10-2, with 8 bases fitting TRBD1. Germline CDR1 and CDR2: WSHSY and SAAADI. This CDR3 contains 13 residues. V trimming: 7 bases; J trimming: 4 bases; junction bases outside the gene matches: 3. The CDR3 region has the DNA TGCGCCAGCATGGACAGGGCTAATCAGCCCCAGCATTTT. Protein sequence: CASMDRANQPQHF.

The rearrangement joins TRBV7-3 to TRBJ1-1; possibly TRBD1 for D (5 bases). Germline V lookup: CDR1 SGHTA, CDR2 FQGTGA. This CDR3 region has 13 residues. Between the trimmed V and J ends, which lost 4 bases and 11 bases, there was a span of 17 bases. The CDR3 region has the DNA TGTGCCAGCAGCTCCGGGCGTGAAGAGGGGGCTTTCTTT. Amino acids: CASSSGREEGAFF.

CDR3 protein: CASSQLGLADNEQFF. The CDR3 DNA reads TGTGCCAGCAGCCAATTAGGGCTAGCGGACAATGAGCAGTTCTTC. The chain is built from TRBV7-3 and TRBJ2-1; 7 nucleotides agree with TRBD2. This CDR3 comprises 15 residues. Germline trimming cut 5 bases from V and 5 bases from J; bases unmatched to any gene: 9. The germline V gene encodes CDR1 SGHTA and CDR2 FQGTGA.

The genes are TRBV5-1 and TRBJ2-2, with TRBD1 identical over 8 bases. Germline loops: CDR1 SGHRS, CDR2 YFSETQ. The CDR3 loop spans 16 amino acids. The V segment lost 7 bases and the J segment 4 bases; nucleotides outside the gene matches: 12. The CDR3 reads CASRGIGQGSTGELFF. CDR3 coding DNA: TGCGCCAGCCGGGGGATCGGACAGGGAAGCACCGGGGAGCTGTTTTTT.

This clone was seen a handful of times. This chain uses TRBV5-6 with TRBJ2-2; D not resolved. Per germline, CDR1 SGHDT and CDR2 YYEEEE. CDR3 length: 17 residues. V lost 0 bases, J lost 2 bases, and 14 bases lay in between. The CDR3 DNA reads as TGTGCCAGCAGCTTGGACCGGAAGGTTCGAAACACCGGGGAGCTGTTTTTT. Its protein product is CASSLDRKVRNTGELFF.

The chain links TRBV10-2 to TRBJ2-7; 8 bases agree with TRBD2. Germline V lookup: CDR1 WSHSY, CDR2 SAAADI. The CDR3 has 14 amino acids. V dropped 6 bases and J dropped 4; count of bases not matched to a gene: 8. CDR3 in amino acids: CASSNGLAEYEQYF. CDR3 DNA sequence: TGCGCCAGCAGCAACGGACTAGCCGAATACGAGCAGTACTTC.

The chain uses TRBV5-4 and TRBJ1-2; 11 bases map to TRBD1. Germline CDR1 reads SGHNT; CDR2 reads YYREEE (reference sequence). Losses at the gene ends were 0 bases for V and 4 bases for J; bases not matched to a gene: 2. The CDR3 spans 15 residues. The CDR3 sequence is CASSLGTGGAYGYTF. The CDR3 DNA follows: TGTGCCAGCAGCTTGGGGACAGGGGGCGCCTATGGCTACACCTTC. The variable domain in full, with the rest retrieved from reference TRBV5-4 and TRBJ1-2, is ETGVTQSPTHLIKTRGQQVTLRCSSQSGHNTVSWYQQALGQGPQFIFQYYREEENGRGNFPPRFSGLQFPNYSSELNVNALELDDSALYLCASSLGTGGAYGYTFGSGTRLTVV.

The chain joins TRBV19 to TRBJ1-1; D gene unclear. CDR1 LNHDA and CDR2 SQIVND come from the germline V gene (reference sequence). The CDR3 has 16 residues. Trimming shortened V by 6 bases and J by 4 bases, and 21 bases separated the two germline ends. The chain's CDR3 is CASSILRRFVGTEAFF. The CDR3 DNA is TGTGCCAGTAGCATACTGCGACGGTTTGTGGGCACTGAAGCTTTCTTT. The full variable domain, in which reference TRBV19 and TRBJ1-1 provide the parts outside the CDR3, is DGGITQSPKYLFRKEGQNVTLSCEQNLNHDAMYWYRQDPGQGLRLIYYSQIVNDFQKGDIAEGYSVSREKKESFPLTVTSAQKNPTAFYLCASSILRRFVGTEAFFGQGTRLTVV.

The chain employs TRBV5-4 and TRBJ1-5; the D is unclear. The CDR3 has 13 amino acids. V was pared by 0 bases and J by 3 bases, with 4 bases between. CDR1 and CDR2 from the germline V gene are SGHNT and YYREEE (reference sequence). The CDR3 region is CASSLGSNQPQHF. The CDR3 DNA reads TGTGCCAGCAGCTTGGGATCCAATCAGCCCCAGCATTTT.

V and J are TRBV7-6 and TRBJ1-5; D is uncertain. Germline CDR1 reads SGHVS; CDR2 reads FNYEAQ. V was pared by 3 bases and J by 1 base, with 7 bases between. The CDR3 contains 14 residues. CDR3 sequence reads: CASSLSDSNQPQHF. The CDR3 region has the DNA TGTGCCAGCAGCTTGAGTGACAGCAATCAGCCCCAGCATTTT.

This chain joins TRBV15 and TRBJ2-5; D might be TRBD1 (5 bases). The CDR3 sequence is 15 residues long. CDR1 and CDR2 from the germline V gene are LNHNV and YYDKDF (reference sequence). V dropped 0 bases and J dropped 2 bases, with 10 bases sitting between them. The chain's CDR3 is CATSRDGAPQETQYF. The CDR3 DNA reads TGTGCCACCAGCAGAGATGGGGCCCCACAAGAGACCCAGTACTTC.